Included here is one T cell receptor beta chain sequence, with context. cDNA synthesis used the whole RNA isolate, giving expressed TCRB sequences. The data were produced by immunoSEQ multiplex PCR, yet TCRdb's version contains in-frame clones alone and is incomplete. The sample includes 200,000 to 250,000 clones, over 8.5% of them seen just once. The data originate from a study of beta chain features in type 1 diabetes. Germline V gene sequence: CDR1 MNHNS, CDR2 SASEGT. V was pared by 4 bases and J by 0 bases, with 3 bases of the junction left unmatched. The CDR3 covers 17 residues. The sequence was obtained from a woman aged 18 to 35 in good health. J is TRBJ2-1 and V is TRBV6-1; 13 nucleotides line up with TRBD2. What was sequenced was naive CD4+ T cells from blood. For the CDR3, the DNA is TGTGCCAGCAGTGTGACTAGCGGGGGGCTCTCCTACAATGAGCAGTTCTTC. Amino acids: CASSVTSGGLSYNEQFF.